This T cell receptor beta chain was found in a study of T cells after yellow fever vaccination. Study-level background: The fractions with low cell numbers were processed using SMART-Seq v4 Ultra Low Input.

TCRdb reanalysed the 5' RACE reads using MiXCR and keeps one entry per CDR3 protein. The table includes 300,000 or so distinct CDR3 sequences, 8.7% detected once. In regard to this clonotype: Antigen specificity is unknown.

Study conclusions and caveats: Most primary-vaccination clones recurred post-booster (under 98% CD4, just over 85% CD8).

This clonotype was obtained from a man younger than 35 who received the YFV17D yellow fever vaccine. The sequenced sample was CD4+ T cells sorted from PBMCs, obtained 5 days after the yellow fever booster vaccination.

CDR3 amino acids: CASSPTSGGAGSEQFF. The CDR3 DNA sequence: TGTGCCAGCAGCCCTACTAGCGGGGGGGCGGGAAGTGAGCAGTTCTTC. The chain carries TRBV7-2 and TRBJ2-1, with 13 bases matching TRBD2. With 5 bases clipped from V and 9 bases from J, the junction kept 10 bases outside the gene matches. The CDR3 length is 16 residues. CDR1 is SGHTA and CDR2 is FQGNSA in the germline V gene. The whole variable domain, filled in from reference TRBV7-2 and TRBJ2-1, reads GAGVSQSPSNKVTEKGKDVELRCDPISGHTALYWYRQSLGQGLEFLIYFQGNSAPDKSGLPSDRFSAERTGGSVSTLTIQRTQQEDSAVYLCASSPTSGGAGSEQFFGPGTRLTVL.